These 27 T cell receptor beta chains were all obtained from the same sample, sequenced in a study of human thymus T cells. Sequencing was performed with immunoSEQ multiplex PCR; in TCRdb, only in-frame clones are kept and a portion is missing. There are more than 50,000 clones in the sample; approximately 95% occur only once, and 5.5% to 7% lies in the top ten. Input material: blood. The source is a boy younger than two with a congenital heart defect but otherwise immunologically healthy.

V and J are TRBV4-1 and TRBJ1-1; TRBD1 matches at 8 bases. Germline-derived CDR1 and CDR2 are MGHRA and YSYEKL. The CDR3 is made up of 15 amino acids. V lost 3 bases, J lost 3 bases, and 6 bases stayed unmatched. The DNA for the CDR3 is TGCGCCAGCAGCCATGGACCGACAGGGGACACTGAAGCTTTCTTT. This gives the protein CASSHGPTGDTEAFF.

V gene TRBV10-1 combines with J gene TRBJ2-5; 10 nucleotides agree with TRBD1. CDR1 WNHNN and CDR2 SYGVQD come from the germline V gene (reference sequence). The J segment lost 7 bases and the V segment lost 8 bases, leaving 7 bases of the junction unmatched. The CDR3 runs to 13 residues. The CDR3 here is CASSRDRGGTQYF. The CDR3 bases are TGCGCCAGCTCCCGGGACAGGGGAGGGACCCAGTACTTC.

This chain connects TRBV5-8 to TRBJ1-5, with 7 bases aligning to TRBD1. Germline CDR1 and CDR2: SGHTS and YDEGEE. With 0 bases clipped from V and 5 bases from J, the junction kept 8 bases outside the gene matches. This CDR3 contains 16 residues. DNA for the CDR3: TGTGCCAGCAGCTTGGCCGACAGGGAGGGTGATCAGCCCCAGCATTTT. It yields the protein CASSLADREGDQPQHF.

In DNA form, the CDR3 reads TGTGCCAGCAGTTTCCGGGACTTAATCTATGGCTACACCTTC. This sequence encodes CASSFRDLIYGYTF. This rearrangement joins TRBV28 to TRBJ1-2, with a weak D call TRBD1 (5 bases). V gave up 3 bases and J gave up 4 bases, with 12 bases separating them. Germline V gene lookup returns CDR1 MDHEN and CDR2 SYDVKM. The CDR3 has 14 amino acids.

This clone has a single count. The chain employs TRBV19 and TRBJ1-4; D may be TRBD1 (6 bases). V was trimmed by 5 bases and J by 3 bases, leaving 13 bases between them. Germline V CDR1 and CDR2: LNHDA, SQIVND (reference sequence). CDR3 length: 15 amino acids. CDR3 nucleotide sequence: TGTGCCAGTAGTCCCCGGACAGCACCTAATGAAAAACTGTTTTTT. This translates into CASSPRTAPNEKLFF.

This chain uses TRBV19 with TRBJ2-7; 8 bases map to TRBD2. Trimming removed 4 bases from V and 1 base from J; junction bases left unmatched: 3. Germline V gives CDR1 LNHDA, CDR2 SQIVND (reference sequence). This CDR3 has 14 amino acids. CDR3 amino acids: CASSSGGSSYEQYF. The CDR3 DNA reads TGTGCCAGTAGTAGCGGGGGGTCTTCCTACGAGCAGTACTTC.

J is TRBJ2-1 and V is TRBV10-1; D gene unclear. The CDR3 has 13 residues. The germline CDR1 and CDR2 sequences are WNHNN and SYGVQD (reference sequence). Between the trimmed V and J ends, which lost 3 bases and 4 bases, there was a span of 7 bases. The DNA for the CDR3 is TGCGCCAGCAGTGAATCGGTGTACAATGAGCAGTTCTTC. It specifies CASSESVYNEQFF.

This chain joins TRBV5-4 and TRBJ2-5, with D possibly matching TRBD2 (7 bases). V was shortened by 2 bases and J by 6 bases, with 11 bases between the two germline ends. The CDR3 loop spans 13 amino acids. CDR1 SGHNT and CDR2 YYREEE come from the germline V gene (reference sequence). The CDR3 spells CASSFGGGKTQYF. Written as DNA, the CDR3 is TGTGCCAGCAGCTTTGGGGGGGGCAAGACCCAGTACTTC.

The rearrangement joins TRBV5-1 to TRBJ2-3; D is undetermined. Trimming removed 4 bases from V and 1 base from J, with 10 bases in between. Germline V gene lookup returns CDR1 SGHRS and CDR2 YFSETQ. CDR3 size: 14 residues. CDR3 coding DNA: TGCGCCAGCAGCCTCTCGGCCCGCACAGATACGCAGTATTTT. Its translation: CASSLSARTDTQYF.

The chain uses TRBV27 and TRBJ2-3; the D is unclear. The CDR3 runs 15 residues. Trimming took 1 base from V and 1 from J, leaving 9 bases between them. Germline lookup yields CDR1 MNHEY and CDR2 SMNVEV (reference sequence). This CDR3 reads CASSLYRSRTDTQYF. The CDR3 DNA reads TGTGCCAGCAGTTTATATAGGAGCCGCACAGATACGCAGTATTTT.

The V call is TRBV7-2, the J call TRBJ2-5, with 11 bases fitting TRBD2. Trimming took 3 bases from V and 3 from J; bases not matched to a gene: 3. In germline, CDR1 is SGHTA, CDR2 FQGNSA. This CDR3 has 15 residues. Here the CDR3 reads CASSFTSGGKETQYF. In nucleotides, the CDR3 is TGTGCCAGCAGCTTTACTAGCGGGGGAAAAGAGACCCAGTACTTC.

The chain has TRBV4-2 and TRBJ2-1; 9 bases are a match to TRBD2. Germline V gene lookup returns CDR1 LGHNA and CDR2 YNFKEQ. The CDR3 consists of 19 residues. J was trimmed by 5 bases and V by 2 bases; bases with no gene match: 16. The CDR3 protein is CASSQHGVAGDEVHNEQFF. The CDR3 DNA reads as TGTGCCAGCAGCCAACACGGCGTAGCGGGGGACGAGGTCCACAATGAGCAGTTCTTC.

This clone was observed a single time. V usage is TRBV19 and J usage is TRBJ2-3; weak D call: TRBD2 (7 bases). V was clipped by 1 base and J by 11 bases, with 13 bases between them. The CDR3 spans 13 residues. Germline values: CDR1 LNHDA, CDR2 SQIVND (reference sequence). The DNA of the CDR3 is TGTGCCAGTAGTATAGTGGCGGGGGCAGGGCAGTATTTT. Its translation: CASSIVAGAGQYF.

The J gene is TRBJ2-3, the V gene TRBV7-9, with 13 bases fitting TRBD2. This CDR3 region has 19 residues. Germline V gene data show CDR1 as SEHNR and CDR2 as FQNEAQ (reference sequence). Trimming took 0 bases from V and 2 from J; bases not matched to a gene: 8. This CDR3 reads CASSLAYLGLAGDTDTQYF. The CDR3 DNA reads TGTGCCAGCAGCTTAGCGTACCTCGGACTAGCGGGGGACACAGATACGCAGTATTTT.

V gene TRBV27 combines with J gene TRBJ1-5; 8 positions agree with TRBD1. The CDR3 has 15 amino acids. Losses at the gene ends were 4 bases for V and 2 bases for J; bases not matched to a gene: 4. Germline V gives CDR1 MNHEY, CDR2 SMNVEV (reference sequence). The chain's CDR3 is CASSWTGLGNQPQHF. The CDR3 coding sequence is TGTGCCAGCAGTTGGACAGGGTTAGGCAATCAGCCCCAGCATTTT.

This clone was counted a single time. The chain has TRBV28 and TRBJ2-3; TRBD2 matches at 11 bases. Germline CDR1 and CDR2: MDHEN and SYDVKM. Trimming at V came to 6 bases and at J to 6 bases, leaving 17 bases not matched to a gene. The CDR3 is 18 residues long. CDR3: CASSSLGGTSGLHDTQYF. CDR3 bases: TGTGCCAGCAGCTCCCTCGGCGGGACTAGCGGACTACATGATACGCAGTATTTT.

The chain links TRBV19 to TRBJ1-2, with TRBD1 as a possible D gene (5 bases). CDR1 LNHDA and CDR2 SQIVND come from the germline V gene (reference sequence). Trimming cost V 5 bases and J 8 bases, with 15 bases left between them. This CDR3 region has 13 residues. The CDR3 nucleotides read TGTGCCAGTAGTCTGCTCGGGGGAGTCGGCTACACCTTC. Translating it yields CASSLLGGVGYTF.

The V gene is TRBV28, the J gene TRBJ2-7; D possibly matches TRBD1 or TRBD2 (5 bases each). CDR3 length equals 14 residues. V dropped 3 bases and J dropped 2 bases, with 11 bases sitting between them. Germline loops: CDR1 MDHEN, CDR2 SYDVKM. CDR3 coding DNA: TGTGCCAGCAGTTTGGCCAGGGACCCCTACGAGCAGTACTTC. Translation gives CASSLARDPYEQYF.

The genes are TRBV2 and TRBJ2-3, with D possibly matching TRBD2 (6 bases). CDR3 length: 13 residues. Germline CDR1 reads SNHLY; CDR2 reads FYNNEI. V was pared by 5 bases and J by 4 bases, with 10 bases between. CDR3 protein: CASSSEGSDTQYF. In DNA, the CDR3 is TGTGCCAGCAGTTCGGAGGGGTCAGATACGCAGTATTTT.

The V call is TRBV5-1, the J call TRBJ2-7; 10 bases map to TRBD2. The germline CDR1 and CDR2 sequences are SGHRS and YFSETQ. This CDR3 spans 16 amino acids. The V segment lost 0 bases and the J segment 4 bases; nucleotides outside the gene matches: 7. The CDR3 region is CASSLALAGEFYEQYF. The CDR3 DNA sequence: TGCGCCAGCAGCTTGGCCCTAGCGGGAGAATTTTACGAGCAGTACTTC.

J is TRBJ2-7 and V is TRBV5-1, with a weak D call TRBD2 (6 bases). The V and J ends lost 0 bases and 6 bases respectively, with 7 bases between them. The germline gives CDR1 SGHRS, CDR2 YFSETQ. This CDR3 spans 12 amino acids. In DNA form, the CDR3 reads TGCGCCAGCAGCTTGGCCGGGGGCGAGCAGTACTTC. Its protein is CASSLAGGEQYF.

In nucleotides, the CDR3 is TGCGCCAGCAGCCCCACCGACAGGGGAATCGGTGAGCAGTACTTC. Translated: CASSPTDRGIGEQYF. The V call is TRBV5-1, the J call TRBJ2-7, with 8 nucleotides matching TRBD1. This CDR3 contains 15 residues. Trimming at V came to 4 bases and at J to 7 bases, leaving 13 bases not matched to a gene. Germline loops: CDR1 SGHRS, CDR2 YFSETQ. The full variable domain, its missing parts supplied by reference TRBV5-1 and TRBJ2-7, is KAGVTQTPRYLIKTRGQQVTLSCSPISGHRSVSWYQQTPGQGLQFLFEYFSETQRNKGNFPGRFSGRQFSNSRSEMNVSTLELGDSALYLCASSPTDRGIGEQYFGPGTRLTVT.

The V gene is TRBV27, the J gene TRBJ2-7; D not resolved. V dropped 3 bases and J dropped 3 bases, with 12 bases sitting between them. Germline V CDR1 and CDR2: MNHEY, SMNVEV (reference sequence). The CDR3 runs 14 residues. In nucleotides, the CDR3 is TGTGCCAGCAGTTTCTCCGGACGTGGCTACGAGCAGTACTTC. Amino acid sequence: CASSFSGRGYEQYF.

V gene TRBV5-1 combines with J gene TRBJ2-7; maybe TRBD1 (5 bases). Trimming removed 0 bases from V and 5 bases from J, with 6 bases in between. Per germline, CDR1 SGHRS and CDR2 YFSETQ. The CDR3 covers 12 residues. As DNA, the CDR3 is TGCGCCAGCAGCTTGGCCAGGGACGAGCAGTACTTC. Translating it yields CASSLARDEQYF.

This chain connects TRBV14 to TRBJ2-7, with TRBD2 matching 14 bases. CDR3 length: 14 residues. CDR1 SGHDN and CDR2 FVKESK come from the germline V gene. The J segment lost 4 bases and the V segment lost 4 bases, leaving 0 bases of the junction unmatched. The CDR3 DNA sequence: TGTGCCAGCAGCCGGACTAGCGGGAGGTACGAGCAGTACTTC. It is translated as CASSRTSGRYEQYF. Combining the CDR3 with reference TRBV14 and TRBJ2-7 gives the whole variable domain EAGVTQFPSHSVIEKGQTVTLRCDPISGHDNLYWYRRVMGKEIKFLLHFVKESKQDESGMPNNRFLAERTGGTYSTLKVQPAELEDSGVYFCASSRTSGRYEQYFGPGTRLTVT.

J is TRBJ1-4 and V is TRBV10-2; no clear D. The CDR3 runs 16 residues. Germline-derived CDR1 and CDR2 are WSHSY and SAAADI. V gave up 0 bases and J gave up 4 bases, with 12 bases separating them. CDR3 sequence (DNA): TGCGCCAGCAGTGAGTCAGCCAGCATGGTTAATGAAAAACTGTTTTTT. Translated: CASSESASMVNEKLFF.

The chain carries TRBV12-5 and TRBJ1-1; D possibly corresponds to TRBD1 (5 bases). Germline CDR1 is LGHNT and CDR2 is FRNRAP. Trimming took off 2 bases at V and 3 bases at J, with 10 bases between the two ends. CDR3 length: 14 amino acids. The CDR3 protein is CASGLKGPDTEAFF. CDR3 in DNA: TGTGCTAGTGGTTTGAAGGGGCCCGACACTGAAGCTTTCTTT.